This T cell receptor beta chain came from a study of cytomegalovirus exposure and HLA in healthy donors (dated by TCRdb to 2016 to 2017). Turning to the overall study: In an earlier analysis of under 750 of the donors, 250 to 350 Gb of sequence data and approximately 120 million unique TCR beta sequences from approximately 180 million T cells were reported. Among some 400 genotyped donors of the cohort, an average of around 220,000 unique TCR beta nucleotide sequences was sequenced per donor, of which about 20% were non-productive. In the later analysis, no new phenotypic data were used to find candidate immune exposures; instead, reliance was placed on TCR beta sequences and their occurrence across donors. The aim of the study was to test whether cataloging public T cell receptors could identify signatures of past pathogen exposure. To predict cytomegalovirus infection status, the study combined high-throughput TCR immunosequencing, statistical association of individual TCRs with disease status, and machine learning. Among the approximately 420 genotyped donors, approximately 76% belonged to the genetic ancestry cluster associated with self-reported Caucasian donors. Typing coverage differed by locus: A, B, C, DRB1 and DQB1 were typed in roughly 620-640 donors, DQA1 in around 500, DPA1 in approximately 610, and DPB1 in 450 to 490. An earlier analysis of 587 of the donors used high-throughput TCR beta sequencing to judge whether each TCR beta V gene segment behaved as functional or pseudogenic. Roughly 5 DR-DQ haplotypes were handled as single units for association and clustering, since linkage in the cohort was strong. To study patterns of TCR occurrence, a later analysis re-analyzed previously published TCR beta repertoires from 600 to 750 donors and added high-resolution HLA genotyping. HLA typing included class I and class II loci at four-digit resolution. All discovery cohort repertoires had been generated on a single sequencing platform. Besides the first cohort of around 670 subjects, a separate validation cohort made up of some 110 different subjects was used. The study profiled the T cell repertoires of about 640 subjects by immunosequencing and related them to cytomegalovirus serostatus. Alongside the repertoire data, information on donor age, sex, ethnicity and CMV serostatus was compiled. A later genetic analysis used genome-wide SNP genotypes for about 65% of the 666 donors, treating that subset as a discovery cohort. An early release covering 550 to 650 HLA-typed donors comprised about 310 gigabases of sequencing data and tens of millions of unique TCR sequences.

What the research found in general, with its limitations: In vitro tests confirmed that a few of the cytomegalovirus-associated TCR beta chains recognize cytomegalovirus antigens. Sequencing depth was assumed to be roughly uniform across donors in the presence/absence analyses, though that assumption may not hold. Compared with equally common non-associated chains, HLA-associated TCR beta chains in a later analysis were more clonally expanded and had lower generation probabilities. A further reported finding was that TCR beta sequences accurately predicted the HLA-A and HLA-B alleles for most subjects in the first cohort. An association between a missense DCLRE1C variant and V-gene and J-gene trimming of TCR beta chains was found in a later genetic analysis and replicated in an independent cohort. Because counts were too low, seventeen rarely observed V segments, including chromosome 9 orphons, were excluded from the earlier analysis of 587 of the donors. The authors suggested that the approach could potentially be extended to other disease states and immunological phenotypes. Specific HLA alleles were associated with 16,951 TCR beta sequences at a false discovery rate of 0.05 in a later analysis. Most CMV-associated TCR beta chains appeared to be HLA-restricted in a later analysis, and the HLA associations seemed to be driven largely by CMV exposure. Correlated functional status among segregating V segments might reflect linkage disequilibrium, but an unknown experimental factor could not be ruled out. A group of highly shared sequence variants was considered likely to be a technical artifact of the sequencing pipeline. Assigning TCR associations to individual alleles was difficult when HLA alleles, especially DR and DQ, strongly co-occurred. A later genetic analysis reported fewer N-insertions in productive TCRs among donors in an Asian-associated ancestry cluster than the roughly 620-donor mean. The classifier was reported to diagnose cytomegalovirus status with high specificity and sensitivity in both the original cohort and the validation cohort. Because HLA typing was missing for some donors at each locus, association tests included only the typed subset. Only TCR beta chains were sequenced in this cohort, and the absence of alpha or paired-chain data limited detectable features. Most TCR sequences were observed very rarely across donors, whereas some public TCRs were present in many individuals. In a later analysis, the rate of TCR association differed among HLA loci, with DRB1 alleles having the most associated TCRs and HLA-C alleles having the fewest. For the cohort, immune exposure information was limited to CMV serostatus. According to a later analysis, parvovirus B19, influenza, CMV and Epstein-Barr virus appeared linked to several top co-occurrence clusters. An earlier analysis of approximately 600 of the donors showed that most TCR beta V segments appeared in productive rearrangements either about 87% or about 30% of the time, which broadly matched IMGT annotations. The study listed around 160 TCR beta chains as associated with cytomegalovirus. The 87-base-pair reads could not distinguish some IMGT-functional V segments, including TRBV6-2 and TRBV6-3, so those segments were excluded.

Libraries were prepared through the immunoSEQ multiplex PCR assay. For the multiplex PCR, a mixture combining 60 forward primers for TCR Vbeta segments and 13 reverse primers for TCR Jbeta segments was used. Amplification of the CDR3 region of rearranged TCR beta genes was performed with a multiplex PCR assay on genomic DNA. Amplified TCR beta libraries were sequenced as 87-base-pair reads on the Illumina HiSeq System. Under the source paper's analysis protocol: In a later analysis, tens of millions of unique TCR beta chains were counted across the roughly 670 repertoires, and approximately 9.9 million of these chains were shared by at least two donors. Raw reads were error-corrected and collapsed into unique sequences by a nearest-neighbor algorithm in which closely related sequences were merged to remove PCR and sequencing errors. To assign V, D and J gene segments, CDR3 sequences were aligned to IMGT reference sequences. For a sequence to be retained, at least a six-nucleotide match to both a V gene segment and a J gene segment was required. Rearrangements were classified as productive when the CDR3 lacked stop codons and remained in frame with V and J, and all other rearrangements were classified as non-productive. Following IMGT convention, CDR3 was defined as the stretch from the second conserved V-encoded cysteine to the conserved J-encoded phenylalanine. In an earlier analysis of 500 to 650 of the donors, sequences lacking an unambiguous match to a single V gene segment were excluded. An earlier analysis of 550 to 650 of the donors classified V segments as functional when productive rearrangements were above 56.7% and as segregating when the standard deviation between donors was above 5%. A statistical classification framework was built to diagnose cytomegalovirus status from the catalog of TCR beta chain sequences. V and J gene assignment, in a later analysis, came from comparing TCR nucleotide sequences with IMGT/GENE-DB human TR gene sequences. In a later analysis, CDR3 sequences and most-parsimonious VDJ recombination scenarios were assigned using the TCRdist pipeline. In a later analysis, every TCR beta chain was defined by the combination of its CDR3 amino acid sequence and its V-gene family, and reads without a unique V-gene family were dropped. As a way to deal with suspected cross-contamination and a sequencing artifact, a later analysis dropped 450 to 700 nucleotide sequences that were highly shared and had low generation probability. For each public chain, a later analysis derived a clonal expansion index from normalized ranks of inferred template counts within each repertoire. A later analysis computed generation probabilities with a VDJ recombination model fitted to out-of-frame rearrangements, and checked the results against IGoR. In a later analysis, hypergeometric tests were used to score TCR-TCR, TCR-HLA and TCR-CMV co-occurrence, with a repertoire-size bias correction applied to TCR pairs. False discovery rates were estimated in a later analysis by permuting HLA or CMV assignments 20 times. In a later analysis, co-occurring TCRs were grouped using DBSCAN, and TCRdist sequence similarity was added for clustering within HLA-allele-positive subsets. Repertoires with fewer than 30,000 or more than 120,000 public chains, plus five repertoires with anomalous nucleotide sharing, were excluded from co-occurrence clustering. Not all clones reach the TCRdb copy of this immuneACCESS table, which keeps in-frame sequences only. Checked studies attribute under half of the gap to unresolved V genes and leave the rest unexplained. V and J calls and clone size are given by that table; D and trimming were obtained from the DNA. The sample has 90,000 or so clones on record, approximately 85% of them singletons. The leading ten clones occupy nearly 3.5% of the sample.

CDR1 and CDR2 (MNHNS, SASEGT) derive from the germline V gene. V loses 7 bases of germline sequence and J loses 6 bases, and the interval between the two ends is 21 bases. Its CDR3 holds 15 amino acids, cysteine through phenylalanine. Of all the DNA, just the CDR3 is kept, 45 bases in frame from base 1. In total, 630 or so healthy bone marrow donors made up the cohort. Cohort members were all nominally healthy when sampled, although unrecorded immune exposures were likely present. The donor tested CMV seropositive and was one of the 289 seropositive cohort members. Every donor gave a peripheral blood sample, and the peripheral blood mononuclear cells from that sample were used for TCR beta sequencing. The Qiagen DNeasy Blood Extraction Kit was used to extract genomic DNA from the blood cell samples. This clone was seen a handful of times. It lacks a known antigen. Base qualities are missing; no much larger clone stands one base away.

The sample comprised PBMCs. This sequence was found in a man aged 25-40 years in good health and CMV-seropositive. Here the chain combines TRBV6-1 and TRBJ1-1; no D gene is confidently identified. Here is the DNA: TGTGCCAGCACACTTGGCGGCGGAGCCCAGCCTGAAGCTTTCTTT. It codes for CASTLGGGAQPEAFF.